Here is one T cell receptor (beta chain) with its context. This clonotype was counted between two and nine times. Its antigen specificity is not known. No qualities accompany the bases; no much larger clone lies one base away. Library preparation was by RT-PCR. TCRdb shows the sequencer as Illumina HiSeq 2500. TCRdb reanalyzed the raw reads on its own, using fastp at Q25 for trimming and MiXCR for clone calling, and kept in-frame beta chains. Rows with one shared CDR3 protein collapse into an entry with the most common genes and DNA. Counted in this sample were 300,000 to 350,000 distinct CDR3 sequences; approximately 23% of them appeared once. The ten largest clones capture about 9.3% of the sample. The record originates from a study of response to subunit inactivated influenza vaccine (dated by TCRdb to 2016 to 2019). For context, the study as a whole: Deep quantitative T cell receptor repertoire profiling was used in the study to track responses to a trivalent subunit inactivated influenza vaccine.

Beyond this particular receptor, the publication reports: The authors suggested that each seasonal influenza vaccination may recruit only a limited number of new T cells.

The CDR3 sequence holds 15 residues, the cysteine and phenylalanine included. The read is trimmed to its CDR3 DNA, 45 bases read in frame from base 1. Sequences SNHLY (CDR1) and FYNNEI (CDR2) are obtained from the germline V gene. Cut back by 4 bases and 1 base, the V and J ends lie 12 bases apart. The material sequenced was PBMCs from blood, taken about 20 months after vaccination. Here the chain combines TRBV2 and TRBJ2-3; the D region possibly corresponds to TRBD1 (5 bases align). The origin of this receptor is a man aged 45 to 75 who received an inactivated influenza vaccine. Donor details come from another sample of the same person, matched by shared clones. The sequenced DNA: TGTGCCAGCAGTGGGTGGGTAGGGGGCACAGATACGCAGTATTTT. Protein translation: CASSGWVGGTDTQYF.